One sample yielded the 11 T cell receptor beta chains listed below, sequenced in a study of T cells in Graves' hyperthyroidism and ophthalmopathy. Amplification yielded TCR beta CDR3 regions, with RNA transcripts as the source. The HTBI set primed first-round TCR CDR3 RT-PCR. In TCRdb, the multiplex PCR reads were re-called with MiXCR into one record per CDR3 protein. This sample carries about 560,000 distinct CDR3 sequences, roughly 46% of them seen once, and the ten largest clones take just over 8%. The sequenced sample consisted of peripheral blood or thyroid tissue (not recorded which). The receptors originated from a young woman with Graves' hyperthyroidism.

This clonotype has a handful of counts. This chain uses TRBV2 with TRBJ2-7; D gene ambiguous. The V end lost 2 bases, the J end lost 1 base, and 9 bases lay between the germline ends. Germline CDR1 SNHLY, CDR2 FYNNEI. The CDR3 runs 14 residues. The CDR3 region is CASSEPRRSYEQYF. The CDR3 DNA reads TGTGCCAGCAGTGAACCTAGAAGGTCCTACGAGCAGTACTTC.

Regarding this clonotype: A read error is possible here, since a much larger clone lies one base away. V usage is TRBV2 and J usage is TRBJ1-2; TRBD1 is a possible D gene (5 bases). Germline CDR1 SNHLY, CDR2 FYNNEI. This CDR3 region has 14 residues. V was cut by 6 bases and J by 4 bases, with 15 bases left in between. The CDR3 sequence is CASRTVRGRYGYTF. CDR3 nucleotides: TGTGCCAGCAGAACAGTTAGGGGCCGCTATGGCTACACCTTC.

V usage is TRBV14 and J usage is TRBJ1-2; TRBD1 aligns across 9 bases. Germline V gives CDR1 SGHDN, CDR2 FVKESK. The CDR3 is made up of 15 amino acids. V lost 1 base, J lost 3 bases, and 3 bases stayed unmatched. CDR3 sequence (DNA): TGTGCCAGCAGCCAAGCCACAGGGGGCGACTATGGCTACACCTTC. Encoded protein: CASSQATGGDYGYTF.

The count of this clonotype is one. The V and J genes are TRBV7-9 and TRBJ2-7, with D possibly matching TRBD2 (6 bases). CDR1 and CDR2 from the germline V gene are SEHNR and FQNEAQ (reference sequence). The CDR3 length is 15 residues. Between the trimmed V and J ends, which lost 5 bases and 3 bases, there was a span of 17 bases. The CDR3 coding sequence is TGTGCCAGCAGCCAAGGGCGGGACTCCAACTACGAGCAGTACTTC. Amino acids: CASSQGRDSNYEQYF. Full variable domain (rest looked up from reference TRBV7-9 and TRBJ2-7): DTGVSQNPRHKITKRGQNVTFRCDPISEHNRLYWYRQTLGQGPEFLTYFQNEAQLEKSRLLSDRFSAERPKGSFSTLEIQRTEQGDSAMYLCASSQGRDSNYEQYFGPGTRLTVT.

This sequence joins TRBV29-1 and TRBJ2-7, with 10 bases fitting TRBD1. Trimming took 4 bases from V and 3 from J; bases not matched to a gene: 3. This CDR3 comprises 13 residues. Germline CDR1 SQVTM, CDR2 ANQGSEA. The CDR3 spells CSVGQGAVYEQYF. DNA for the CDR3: TGCAGCGTTGGACAGGGGGCCGTCTACGAGCAGTACTTC.

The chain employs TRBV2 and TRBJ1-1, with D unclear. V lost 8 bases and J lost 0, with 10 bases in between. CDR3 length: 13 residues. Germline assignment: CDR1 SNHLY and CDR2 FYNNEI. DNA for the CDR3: TGTGCCAGCCCCGTAAGCGTGAACACTGAAGCTTTCTTT. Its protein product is CASPVSVNTEAFF.

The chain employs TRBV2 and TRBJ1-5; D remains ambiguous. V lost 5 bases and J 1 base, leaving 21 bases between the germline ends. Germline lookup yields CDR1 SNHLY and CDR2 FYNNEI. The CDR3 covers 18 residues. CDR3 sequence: CASSFVEAVLWSNQPQHF. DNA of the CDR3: TGTGCCAGCAGTTTTGTCGAAGCAGTTCTATGGAGCAATCAGCCCCAGCATTTT.

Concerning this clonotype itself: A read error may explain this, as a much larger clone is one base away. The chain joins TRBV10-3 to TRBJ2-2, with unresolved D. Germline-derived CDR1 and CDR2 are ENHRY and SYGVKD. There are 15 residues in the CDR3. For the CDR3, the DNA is TGTGCCATCAGAGAGTCGTGGGCGGACACCGGGGAGCTGTTTTTT. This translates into CAIRESWADTGELFF.

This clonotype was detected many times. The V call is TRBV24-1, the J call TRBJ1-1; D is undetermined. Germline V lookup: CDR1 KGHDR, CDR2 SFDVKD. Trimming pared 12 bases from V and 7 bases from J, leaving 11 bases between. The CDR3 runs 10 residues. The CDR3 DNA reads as TGTGCCTCACAGAGGGATGAAGCTTTCTTT. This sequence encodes CASQRDEAFF.

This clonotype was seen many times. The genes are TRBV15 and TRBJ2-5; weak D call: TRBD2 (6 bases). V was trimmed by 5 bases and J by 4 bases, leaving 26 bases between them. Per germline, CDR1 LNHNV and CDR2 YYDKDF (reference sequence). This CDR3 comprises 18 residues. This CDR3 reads CATSFRTHSGMGGETQYF. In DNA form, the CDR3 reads TGTGCCACCAGCTTTCGAACTCACTCCGGGATGGGGGGAGAGACCCAGTACTTC.

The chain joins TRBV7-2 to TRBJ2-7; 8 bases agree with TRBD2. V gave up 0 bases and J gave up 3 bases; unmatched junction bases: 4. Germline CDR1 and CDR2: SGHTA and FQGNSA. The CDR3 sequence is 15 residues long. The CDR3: CASSLASGSIYEQYF. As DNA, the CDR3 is TGTGCCAGCAGCTTAGCGAGCGGGAGTATCTACGAGCAGTACTTC.